A single sample is the source of the 23 T cell receptor beta chains below, sequenced in a study of regulatory T cells in long-lasting Graves disease. To make TCR beta libraries, researchers used iRepertoire HTBI primers and Arm-PCR of CDR3 regions. TCRdb re-derived calls from the multiplex PCR reads in MiXCR, one entry per CDR3 protein. This sample yields 400,000 to 550,000 distinct CDR3 sequences, of which about 17% are seen a single time; about 23% belongs to the top ten. Documented time point: newly diagnosed GD, antithyroid drugs for less than 3 months. The TCR library used RNA extracted from PBMCs. Separately, the same data were catalogued under a study of T cells in Graves' hyperthyroidism and ophthalmopathy.

This specimen consisted of peripheral blood mononuclear cells (PBMCs), obtained at new diagnosis, from a patient treated with antithyroid drugs. The receptors were sampled from a woman under 30 with Graves disease.

The chain employs TRBV7-9 and TRBJ2-1, with 15 bases identical to TRBD2. This CDR3 region has 15 residues. The ends lost 3 bases at V and 8 bases at J; junction bases unmatched: 2. Germline lookup yields CDR1 SEHNR and CDR2 FQNEAQ (reference sequence). CDR3 sequence reads: CASSFRTSGRDEQFF. In DNA, the CDR3 is TGTGCCAGCAGCTTTAGGACTAGCGGGAGGGATGAGCAGTTCTTC.

The gene calls are TRBV13 and TRBJ1-1; no firm D call. The CDR3 spans 18 residues. Germline V gene sequence: CDR1 PRHDT, CDR2 FYEKMQ (reference sequence). V shed 0 bases and J shed 6 bases, with 23 bases lying between them. The CDR3 spells CASSLGWPQGFSFAEAFF. In nucleotides, the CDR3 is TGTGCCAGCAGCTTAGGCTGGCCCCAAGGGTTTTCCTTCGCTGAAGCTTTCTTT.

This clonotype occurred many times. The rearrangement uses TRBV28 and TRBJ2-1; D might be TRBD1 (5 bases). Per the germline V gene, CDR1 is MDHEN and CDR2 is SYDVKM. This CDR3 contains 16 residues. V dropped 1 base and J dropped 2 bases, with 12 bases sitting between them. In DNA, the CDR3 is TGTGCCAGCAGTTTATTAGTGACAGAAGCCTACAATGAGCAGTTCTTC. Translation gives CASSLLVTEAYNEQFF.

This clonotype was detected once. The chain is built from TRBV11-3 and TRBJ2-3, with D possibly being TRBD2 (6 bases). The germline CDR1 and CDR2 sequences are SGHNT and YENEEA. The CDR3 spans 16 residues. V lost 3 bases to trimming and J lost 4 bases, with 17 bases between them. CDR3 amino acids: CASSLGYRGLPDTQYF. Here the CDR3 DNA reads TGTGCCAGCAGCTTGGGTTACCGGGGGTTGCCAGATACGCAGTATTTT.

This clonotype was found many times. V usage is TRBV27 and J usage is TRBJ2-7, with 8 bases lining up with TRBD1. CDR1 and CDR2 (germline): MNHEY, SMNVEV (reference sequence). This CDR3 spans 14 amino acids. Unmatched junction bases numbered 8, after V lost 5 bases and J lost 5 bases. The CDR3 DNA reads as TGTGCCAGCAGTCAAGGGGGACAGGTCCACGAGCAGTACTTC. Its protein is CASSQGGQVHEQYF.

This clonotype was seen a few times. The germline gene is not matched at one end of the junction; a read error may be the cause. The CDR3, as DNA: TGTGCCAGCAGTTTCGGGCCTCAACGTGGGGTCTTC. Translating it yields CASSFGPQRGVF. This chain connects TRBV28 to TRBJ2-7; no reliable D call. The CDR3 consists of 12 residues. Germline V gene data show CDR1 as MDHEN and CDR2 as SYDVKM.

This chain joins TRBV20-1 and TRBJ2-2; 7 bases align to TRBD2. Per the germline V gene, CDR1 is DFQATT and CDR2 is SNEGSKA (reference sequence). After removal of 1 base from V and 5 bases from J, the junction contained 16 bases not matched to a gene. The CDR3 consists of 18 residues. Here the CDR3 reads CSARAGRLGERGTGELFF. CDR3 nucleotide sequence: TGCAGTGCTAGAGCCGGGAGGTTGGGGGAAAGAGGTACCGGGGAGCTGTTTTTT.

This clonotype was detected a few times. This chain links TRBV7-2 with TRBJ2-1, with 8 nucleotides matching TRBD2. This CDR3 contains 16 residues. CDR1 is SGHTA, CDR2 FQGNSA, per germline. Losses at the gene ends were 2 bases for V and 4 bases for J; bases not matched to a gene: 7. In DNA form, the CDR3 reads TGTGCCAGCAGCTTATTTGGCGGGAGGACTTACAATGAGCAGTTCTTC. It translates to CASSLFGGRTYNEQFF.

CDR3 sequence reads: CASSPGGVRETQYF. The CDR3 DNA follows: TGCGCCAGCAGCCCCGGGGGAGTAAGAGAGACCCAGTACTTC. V and J are TRBV4-1 and TRBJ2-1; perhaps TRBD2 as D (6 bases). With the DNA end fitting TRBJ2-5 better, the J assignment may be wrong. Germline loops: CDR1 MGHRA, CDR2 YSYEKL. This CDR3 spans 14 amino acids.

This clonotype occurred many times. The V gene is TRBV20-1, the J gene TRBJ1-2; 9 bases are a match to TRBD1. The CDR3 runs to 13 residues. Losses at the gene ends were 6 bases for V and 6 bases for J; bases not matched to a gene: 8. Per germline, CDR1 DFQATT and CDR2 SNEGSKA (reference sequence). DNA for the CDR3: TGCAGTGCGGTCCGGGACAGGGTGGATGGCTACACCTTC. Residues: CSAVRDRVDGYTF.

The rearrangement links TRBV6-2 or TRBV6-3 to TRBJ1-3; tentatively, D is TRBD1 (5 bases). Trimming cost V 7 bases and J 7 bases, with 14 bases left between them. This CDR3 region has 13 residues. Germline V lookup: CDR1 MNHEY, CDR2 SVGEGT. The CDR3 is CASTRGPRNTIYF. For the CDR3, the DNA is TGTGCCAGCACGAGGGGACCCAGGAACACCATATATTTT.

Remarks on this clonotype: Given a much more abundant clone one base away, this may be a read error. The chain couples TRBV6-2 or TRBV6-3 to TRBJ2-7; D remains ambiguous. CDR1 is MNHEY, CDR2 SVGEGT, per germline. There are 11 residues in the CDR3. Here the CDR3 reads CANSLSFEQYF. The CDR3 DNA reads as TGTGCCAACAGTCTGAGTTTCGAGCAGTACTTC.

This clonotype showed up just a few times. The rearrangement joins TRBV12-3 or TRBV12-4 to TRBJ2-2; TRBD2 aligns across 11 bases. V was pared by 8 bases and J by 5 bases, with 7 bases of the junction left unmatched. This CDR3 region has 15 residues. The CDR3 sequence is CASQPTSGSTGELFF. For the CDR3, the DNA is TGTGCCAGCCAACCCACTAGCGGGAGTACCGGGGAGCTGTTTTTT.

This clonotype was recorded many times. V gene TRBV5-1 combines with J gene TRBJ2-1, with no clear D. The CDR3 spans 16 residues. V dropped 0 bases and J dropped 0 bases, with 10 bases sitting between them. Germline CDR1 SGHRS, CDR2 YFSETQ. The CDR3 loop reads CASSLVSQSSYNEQFF. The CDR3 DNA follows: TGCGCCAGCAGCTTGGTGTCCCAGAGCTCCTACAATGAGCAGTTCTTC. Looking up the rest from reference TRBV5-1 and TRBJ2-1 gives the full variable domain: KAGVTQTPRYLIKTRGQQVTLSCSPISGHRSVSWYQQTPGQGLQFLFEYFSETQRNKGNFPGRFSGRQFSNSRSEMNVSTLELGDSALYLCASSLVSQSSYNEQFFGPGTRLTVL.

A single count supports this clonotype. The rearrangement links TRBV7-3 to TRBJ2-7, with 8 bases matching TRBD2. The length of the CDR3 is 16 residues. The V and J ends lost 1 base and 0 bases, in that order; junction bases with no gene match: 5. Germline CDR1 is SGHTA and CDR2 is FQGTGA. The CDR3 sequence is CASSLSVTSDSYEQYF. In DNA, the CDR3 is TGTGCCAGCAGCTTAAGTGTGACTAGCGACTCCTACGAGCAGTACTTC.

This clonotype was counted at least ten times. J is TRBJ2-5 and V is TRBV2; maybe TRBD1 (6 bases). CDR1 and CDR2 from the germline V gene are SNHLY and FYNNEI. Trimming left V 7 bases short and J 4 bases short, with 16 bases between. There are 14 residues in the CDR3. For the CDR3, the DNA is TGTGCCAGCAAAAGGGGGAGATCTTCAGAGACCCAGTACTTC. Protein product: CASKRGRSSETQYF.

This clonotype was detected only a few times. The rearrangement links TRBV5-1 to TRBJ2-7; a weak D match, TRBD2 (5 bases). The CDR3 extends over 17 amino acids. Between the trimmed V and J ends, which lost 1 base and 4 bases, there was a span of 21 bases. Germline CDR1 is SGHRS and CDR2 is YFSETQ. DNA of the CDR3: TGCGCCAGCAGCTTGTCTCTCCGACTAACAGACCCTTACGAGCAGTACTTC. This encodes CASSLSLRLTDPYEQYF.

This clonotype was seen only a few times. The chain joins TRBV18 to TRBJ2-7; TRBD1 matches at 8 bases. CDR1 and CDR2 from the germline V gene are KGHSH and LQKENI. The V gene end was trimmed by 5 bases and the J gene end by 1 base; junction bases not matched to a gene: 4. CDR3 length: 14 residues. CDR3 bases: TGTGCCAGCTCAGAGACAGGGGCGTCCTACGAGCAGTACTTC. This encodes CASSETGASYEQYF. The full variable domain, rest sourced from reference TRBV18 and TRBJ2-7, is NAGVMQNPRHLVRRRGQEARLRCSPMKGHSHVYWYRQLPEEGLKFMVYLQKENIIDESGMPKERFSAEFPKEGPSILRIQQVVRGDSAAYFCASSETGASYEQYFGPGTRLTVT.

This clonotype appeared many times. The genes are TRBV7-2 and TRBJ2-7; 9 nucleotides match TRBD2. Per germline, CDR1 SGHTA and CDR2 FQGNSA. The CDR3 extends over 14 amino acids. After removal of 5 bases from V and 3 bases from J, the junction contained 5 bases not matched to a gene. The CDR3 loop is CASSPGLARYEQYF. DNA for the CDR3: TGTGCCAGCAGCCCCGGACTAGCGCGCTACGAGCAGTACTTC.

This clonotype was seen repeatedly, ten times or more. This rearrangement joins TRBV11-3 to TRBJ2-1; 10 bases are a match to TRBD2. Losses at the gene ends were 8 bases for V and 3 bases for J; bases not matched to a gene: 4. CDR3 length equals 14 residues. Germline assignment: CDR1 SGHNT and CDR2 YENEEA. CDR3 protein: CASGPSGSYNEQFF. DNA for the CDR3: TGTGCCAGCGGTCCTAGCGGGAGCTACAATGAGCAGTTCTTC.

The genes are TRBV27 and TRBJ2-7; 7 bases align to TRBD1. Germline trimming cut 5 bases from V and 2 bases from J; bases unmatched to any gene: 6. The germline V gene has CDR1 MNHEY and CDR2 SMNVEV (reference sequence). The CDR3 spans 14 residues. This CDR3 is CASSPEGQPYEQYF. CDR3 coding DNA: TGTGCCAGCAGTCCCGAGGGACAGCCCTACGAGCAGTACTTC.

The J gene is TRBJ1-6, the V gene TRBV14, with D hard to call. Trimming cost V 4 bases and J 12 bases, with 19 bases left between them. This CDR3 spans 15 amino acids. Germline lookup yields CDR1 SGHDN and CDR2 FVKESK. CDR3 sequence reads: CASSRRHTSYGPLHF. CDR3 in DNA: TGTGCCAGCAGCCGACGGCACACCAGTTACGGACCCCTCCACTTT.

At least ten counts were recorded for this clonotype. The V call is TRBV12-3 or TRBV12-4, the J call TRBJ1-3; 12 bases line up with TRBD1. V was clipped by 8 bases and J by 9 bases; unmatched bases: 14. The CDR3 covers 16 residues. The CDR3 spells CASGLGTGGQTVTIYF. The CDR3 nucleotides are TGTGCCAGCGGCTTGGGGACAGGGGGCCAAACTGTCACCATATATTTT.